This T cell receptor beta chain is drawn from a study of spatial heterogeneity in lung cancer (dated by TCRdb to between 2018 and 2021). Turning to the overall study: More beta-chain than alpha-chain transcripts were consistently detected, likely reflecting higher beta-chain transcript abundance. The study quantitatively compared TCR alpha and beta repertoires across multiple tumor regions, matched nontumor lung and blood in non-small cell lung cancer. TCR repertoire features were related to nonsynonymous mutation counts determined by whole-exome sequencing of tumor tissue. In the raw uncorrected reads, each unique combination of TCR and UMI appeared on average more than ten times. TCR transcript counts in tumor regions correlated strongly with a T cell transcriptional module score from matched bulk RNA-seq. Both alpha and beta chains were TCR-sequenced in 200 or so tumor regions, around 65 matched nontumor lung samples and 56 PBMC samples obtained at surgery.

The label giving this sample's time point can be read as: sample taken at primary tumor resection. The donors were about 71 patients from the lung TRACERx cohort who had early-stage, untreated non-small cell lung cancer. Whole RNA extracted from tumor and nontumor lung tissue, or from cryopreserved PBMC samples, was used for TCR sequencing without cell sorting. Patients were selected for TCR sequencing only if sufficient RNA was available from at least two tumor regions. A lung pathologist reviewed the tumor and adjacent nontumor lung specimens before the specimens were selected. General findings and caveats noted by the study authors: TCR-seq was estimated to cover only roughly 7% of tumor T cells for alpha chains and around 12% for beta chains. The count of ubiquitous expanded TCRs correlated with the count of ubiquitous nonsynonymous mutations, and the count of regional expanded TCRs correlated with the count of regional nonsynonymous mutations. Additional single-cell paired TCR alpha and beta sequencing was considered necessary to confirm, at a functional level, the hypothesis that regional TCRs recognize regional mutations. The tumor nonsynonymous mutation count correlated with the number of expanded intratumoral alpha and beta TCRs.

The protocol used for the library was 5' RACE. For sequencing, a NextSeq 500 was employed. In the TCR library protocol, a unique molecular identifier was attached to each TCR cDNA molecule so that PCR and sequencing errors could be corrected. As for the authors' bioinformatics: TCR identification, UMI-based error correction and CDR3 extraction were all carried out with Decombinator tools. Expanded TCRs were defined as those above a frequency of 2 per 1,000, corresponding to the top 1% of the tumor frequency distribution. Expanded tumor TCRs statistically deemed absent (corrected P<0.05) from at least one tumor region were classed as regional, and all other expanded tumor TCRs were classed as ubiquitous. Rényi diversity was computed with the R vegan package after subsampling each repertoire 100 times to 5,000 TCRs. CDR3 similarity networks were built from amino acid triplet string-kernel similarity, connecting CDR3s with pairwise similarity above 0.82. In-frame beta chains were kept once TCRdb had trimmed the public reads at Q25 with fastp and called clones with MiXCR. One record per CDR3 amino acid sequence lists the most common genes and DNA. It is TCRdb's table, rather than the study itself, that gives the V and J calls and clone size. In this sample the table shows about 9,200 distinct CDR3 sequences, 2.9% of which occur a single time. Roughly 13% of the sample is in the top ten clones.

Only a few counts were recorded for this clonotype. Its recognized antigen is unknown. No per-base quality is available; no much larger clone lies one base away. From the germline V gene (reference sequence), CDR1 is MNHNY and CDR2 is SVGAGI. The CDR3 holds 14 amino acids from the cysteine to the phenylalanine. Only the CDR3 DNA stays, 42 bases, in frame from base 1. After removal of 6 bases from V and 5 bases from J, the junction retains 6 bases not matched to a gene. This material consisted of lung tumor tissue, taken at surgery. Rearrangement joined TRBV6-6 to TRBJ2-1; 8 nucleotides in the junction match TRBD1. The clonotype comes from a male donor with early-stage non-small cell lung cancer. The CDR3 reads CASRPRQGNNEQFF. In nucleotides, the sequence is TGTGCCAGCAGGCCTAGACAGGGGAACAATGAGCAGTTCTTC.